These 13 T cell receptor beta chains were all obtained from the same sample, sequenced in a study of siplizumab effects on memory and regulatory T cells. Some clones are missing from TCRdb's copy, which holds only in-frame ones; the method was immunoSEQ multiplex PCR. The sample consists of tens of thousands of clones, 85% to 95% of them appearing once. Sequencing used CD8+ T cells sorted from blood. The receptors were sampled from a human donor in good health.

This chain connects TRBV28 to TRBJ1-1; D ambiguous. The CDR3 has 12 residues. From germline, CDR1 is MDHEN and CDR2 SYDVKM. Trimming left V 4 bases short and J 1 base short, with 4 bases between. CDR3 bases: TGTGCCAGCAGTTACAGGAACACTGAAGCTTTCTTT. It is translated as CASSYRNTEAFF.

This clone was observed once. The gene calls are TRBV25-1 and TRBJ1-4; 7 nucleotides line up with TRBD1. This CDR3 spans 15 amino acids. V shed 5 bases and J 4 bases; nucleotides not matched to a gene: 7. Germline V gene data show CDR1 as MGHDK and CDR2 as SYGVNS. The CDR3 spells CASSKLTGFNEKLFF. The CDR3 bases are TGTGCCAGCAGTAAATTGACAGGGTTTAATGAAAAACTGTTTTTT.

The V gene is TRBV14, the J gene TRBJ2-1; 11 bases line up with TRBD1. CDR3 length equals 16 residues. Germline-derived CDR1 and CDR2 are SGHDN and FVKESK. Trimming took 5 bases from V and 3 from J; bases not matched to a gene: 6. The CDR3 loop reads CASSRYGTGGYNEQFF. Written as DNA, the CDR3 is TGTGCCAGCAGCAGATACGGGACAGGGGGCTACAATGAGCAGTTCTTC.

CDR3 sequence reads: CAWSERGTLQETQYF. The CDR3 DNA follows: TGTGCCTGGAGTGAGAGGGGGACGCTTCAAGAGACCCAGTACTTC. The genes are TRBV30 and TRBJ2-5; weak D call: TRBD1 (6 bases). V shed 1 base and J shed 2 bases, with 14 bases lying between them. This CDR3 contains 15 residues. Germline CDR1 and CDR2: GTSNPN and SVGIG (reference sequence).

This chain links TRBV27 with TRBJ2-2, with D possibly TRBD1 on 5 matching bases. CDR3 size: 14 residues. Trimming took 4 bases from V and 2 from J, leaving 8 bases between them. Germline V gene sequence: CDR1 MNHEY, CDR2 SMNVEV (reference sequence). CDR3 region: CASSSDSNTGELFF. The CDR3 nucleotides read TGTGCCAGCAGTTCCGACAGCAACACCGGGGAGCTGTTTTTT.

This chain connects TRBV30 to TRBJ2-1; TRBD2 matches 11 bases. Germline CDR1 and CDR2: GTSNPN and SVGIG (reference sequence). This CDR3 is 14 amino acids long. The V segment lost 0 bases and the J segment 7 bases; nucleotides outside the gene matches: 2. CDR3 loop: CAWSVSSGRNEQFF. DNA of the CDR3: TGTGCCTGGAGTGTGTCTAGCGGGAGGAATGAGCAGTTCTTC.

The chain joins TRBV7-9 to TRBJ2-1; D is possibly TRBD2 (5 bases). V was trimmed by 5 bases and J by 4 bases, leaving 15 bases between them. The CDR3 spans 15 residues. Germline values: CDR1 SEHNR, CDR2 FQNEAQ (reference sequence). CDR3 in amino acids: CASSPPASTYNEQFF. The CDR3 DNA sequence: TGTGCCAGCAGCCCGCCGGCTAGCACGTACAATGAGCAGTTCTTC.

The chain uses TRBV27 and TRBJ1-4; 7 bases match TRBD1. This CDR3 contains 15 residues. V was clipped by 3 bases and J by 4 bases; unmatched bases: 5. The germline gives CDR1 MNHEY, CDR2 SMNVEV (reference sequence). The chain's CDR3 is CASSFMDRHNEKLFF. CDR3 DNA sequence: TGTGCCAGCAGTTTTATGGACAGGCATAATGAAAAACTGTTTTTT. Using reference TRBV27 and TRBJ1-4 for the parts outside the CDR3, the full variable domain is EAQVTQNPRYLITVTGKKLTVTCSQNMNHEYMSWYRQDPGLGLRQIYYSMNVEVTDKGDVPEGYKVSRKEKRNFPLILESPSPNQTSLYFCASSFMDRHNEKLFFGSGTQLSVL.

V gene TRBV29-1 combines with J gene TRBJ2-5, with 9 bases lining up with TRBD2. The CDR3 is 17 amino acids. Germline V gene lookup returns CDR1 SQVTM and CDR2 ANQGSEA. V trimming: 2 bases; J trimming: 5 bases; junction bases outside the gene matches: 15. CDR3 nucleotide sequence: TGCAGCGTTGAAACCGTCCACCTAGCGGGACCGTCGGAGACCCAGTACTTC. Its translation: CSVETVHLAGPSETQYF. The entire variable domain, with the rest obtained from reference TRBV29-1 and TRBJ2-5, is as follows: SAVISQKPSRDICQRGTSLTIQCQVDSQVTMMFWYRQQPGQSLTLIATANQGSEATYESGFVIDKFPISRPNLTFSTLTVSNMSPEDSSIYLCSVETVHLAGPSETQYFGPGTRLLVL.

CDR3 nucleotide sequence: TGCGCCAGCAGCCAAGGCCGGAACACTGAAGCTTTCTTT. Its translation: CASSQGRNTEAFF. The rearrangement uses TRBV4-1 and TRBJ1-1, with no clear D. CDR3 length equals 13 residues. The V end lost 1 base, the J end lost 1 base, and 4 bases lay between the germline ends. The germline V gene encodes CDR1 MGHRA and CDR2 YSYEKL.

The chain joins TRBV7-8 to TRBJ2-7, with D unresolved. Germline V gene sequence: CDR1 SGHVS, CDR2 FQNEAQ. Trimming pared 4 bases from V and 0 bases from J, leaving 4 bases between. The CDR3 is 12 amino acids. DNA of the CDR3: TGTGCCAGCAGCTCTAGCTCCTACGAGCAGTACTTC. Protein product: CASSSSSYEQYF.

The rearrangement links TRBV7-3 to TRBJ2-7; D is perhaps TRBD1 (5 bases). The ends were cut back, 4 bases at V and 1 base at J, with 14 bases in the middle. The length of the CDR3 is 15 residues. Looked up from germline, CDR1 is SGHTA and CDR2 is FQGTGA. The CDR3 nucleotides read TGTGCCAGCAGCTCGCGAACGGCAGGGTCCTACGAGCAGTACTTC. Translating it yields CASSSRTAGSYEQYF. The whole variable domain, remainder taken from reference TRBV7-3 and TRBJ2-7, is GAGVSQTPSNKVTEKGKYVELRCDPISGHTALYWYRQSLGQGPEFLIYFQGTGAADDSGLPNDRFFAVRPEGSVSTLKIQRTERGDSAVYLCASSSRTAGSYEQYFGPGTRLTVT.

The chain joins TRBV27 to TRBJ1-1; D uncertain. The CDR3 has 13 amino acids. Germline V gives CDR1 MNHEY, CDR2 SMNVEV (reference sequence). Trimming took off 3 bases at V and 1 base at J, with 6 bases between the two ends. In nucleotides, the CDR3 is TGTGCCAGCAGTTTTTCAGAGAACACTGAAGCTTTCTTT. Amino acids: CASSFSENTEAFF.